This T cell receptor beta chain was identified in a study of identical twins (dated by TCRdb to about 2016). Broadly, across the study: To test whether fetal clonotypes persist, the study used deep sequencing on TCR alpha and beta repertoires from monozygotic twins, unrelated adults of various ages, and cord blood. To rule out contamination, the twin experiments were replicated at different times with different library preparation protocols.

Only healthy Caucasian donors were included. The twin cohort consisted of three pairs of female monozygotic twins, all aged about 18 to 29 years. Positive isolation kits from Invitrogen were used to isolate CD4+ and CD8+ T cell populations. Its CDR3 holds 15 amino acids, cysteine through phenylalanine. Solely the CDR3 DNA is kept, with 45 bases framed from the first base. V lost 6 bases and J lost 6 bases; the stretch between them is 21 bases long. The method behind the library was 5' RACE. Sequenced using an Illumina HiSeq 2000. A universal primer binding site was introduced by template switching, and a unique molecular identifier was present in the final cDNA, enabling accurate counting of TCR cDNA molecules. Specific primers in the conserved constant-segment region were used to synthesize first-strand cDNA for the TCR alpha and beta chains. To control for contamination, every cDNA library was double barcoded, receiving both a SMART-Mk sample barcode and Illumina barcodes. TruSeq adapter sequences and Illumina sample barcodes were added in two successive PCR steps. TCR alpha and beta cDNA libraries were sequenced on the Illumina HiSeq platform with custom primers. Per the authors' processing: MiGEC processed the raw reads to extract unique molecular identifiers, while MiXCR was used to determine the CDR3 positions. Recombination models were inferred per individual with the repgenHMM and IGoR tools using an EM algorithm. Shared clonotypes were analyzed with the tcR package in R, and sharing was normalized by the product of cloneset sizes. Out-of-frame nonproductive sequences were analyzed to study raw recombination free of thymic and clonal selection effects. In-frame beta chains were kept once TCRdb had trimmed the public reads at Q25 with fastp and called clones with MiXCR. CDR3 protein sequences are deduplicated, and each keeps its most common genes and DNA. These V and J calls originate from TCRdb's pipeline instead of the authors' own analysis. This sample has approximately 210,000 distinct CDR3 sequences in its table, and 15% of those were observed once. Around two fifths of the sample is held by the ten biggest clonotypes.

The table lists this clonotype with a few counts. Its cognate antigen has yet to be identified. Base qualities are not at hand, and no much larger clone is one base apart. Overall results and qualifications from the work: Excess twin sharing in beta out-of-frame sequences was weaker because fewer shared sequences lowered the signal-to-noise ratio. Out-of-frame TCR alpha sharing in monozygotic twins was systematically underestimated by recombination models, whereas sharing between unrelated individuals was in agreement with the recombination models. Because the same donors could not be followed over many years, the conclusions relied on cross-sectional statistical analysis. Out-of-frame TCR alpha sequences shared between twins showed an excess of low generation-probability sequences compared with coincidental sharing between unrelated individuals. Zero-insertion analyses could be partly confounded by invariant T cells such as MAIT and iNKT, although diverse VJ usage argued against such confounding for most clonotypes. Abundant cord blood beta clonotypes had fewer insertions, young adult naive repertoires showed a similar but weaker trend, and memory repertoires showed no such trend.

This same sample was also taken into another study, of T cells expressing NK-cell markers. The second study reports: TCR beta-chain repertoires were profiled in sorted CD3+CD56+NKG2C+, CD3+CD56+NKG2C- and CD3+CD56-NKG2C+ T-cell subsets from roughly eight donors. Among the eight sequenced donors, seven were HCMV-seropositive and one was HCMV-seronegative. To restrict sorting to alphabetaTCR-expressing T cells, an anti-gammadeltaTCR antibody was added in several experiments. In over five donors, the dominant CD3+CD56+NKG2C+ clonotypes were among the top 10 CD8+ clonotypes and accounted for about 1.0-7.5% of CD8+ T cells. Those dominant clonotypes were again the most abundant among CD3+CD56-NKG2C+ cells in several donors, at about 25-60.1%. Whether the expanded NKG2C-expressing T cell clones were specific for HCMV antigens was left unclear. All eight donors whose samples were sequenced were randomly selected healthy volunteers, three of them men and five women. To determine HCMV serostatus, a commercial ELISA kit was used to detect HCMV-specific IgG in serum. MIGEC was used to demultiplex reads and group reads by UMI, and MiTCR was used to assemble and quantify clonotypes. To remove erroneous sequences, TCR cDNA sequences were retained only when supported by two or more reads. The tcR package was used for downstream repertoire analysis, and clonotypes were matched between fractions using CDR3 nucleotide sequence together with V segment. Antigen specificity was annotated against VDJdb with VDJmatch, allowing one amino acid substitution in CDR3.

This clonotype originated in a woman between 18 and 30 years old in good health. Sequenced material: CD8+ T cells sorted from blood. Recombination connected TRBV12-3 or TRBV12-4 to TRBJ2-7, with TRBD2 tentatively as D gene (5 bases match). The CDR3 protein sequence reads: CASSPRREGLLEQYF. The nucleotide sequence is given as TGTGCCAGCAGCCCTAGACGGGAAGGACTCCTCGAGCAGTACTTC.